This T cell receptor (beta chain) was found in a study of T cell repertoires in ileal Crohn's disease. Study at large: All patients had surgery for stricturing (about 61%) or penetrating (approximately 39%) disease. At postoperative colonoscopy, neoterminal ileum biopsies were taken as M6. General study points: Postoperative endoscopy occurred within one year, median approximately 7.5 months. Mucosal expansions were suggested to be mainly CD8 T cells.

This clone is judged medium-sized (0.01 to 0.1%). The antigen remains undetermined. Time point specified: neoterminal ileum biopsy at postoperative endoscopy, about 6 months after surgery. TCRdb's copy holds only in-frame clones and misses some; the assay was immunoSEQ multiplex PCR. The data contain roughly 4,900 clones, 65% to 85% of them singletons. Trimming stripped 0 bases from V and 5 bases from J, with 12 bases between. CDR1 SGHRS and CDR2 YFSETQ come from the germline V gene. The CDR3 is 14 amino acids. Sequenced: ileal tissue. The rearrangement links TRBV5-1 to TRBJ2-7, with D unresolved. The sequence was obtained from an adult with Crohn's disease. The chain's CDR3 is CASSLDRPLDEQYF. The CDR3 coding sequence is TGCGCCAGCAGCTTGGACAGACCCCTGGACGAGCAGTACTTC.